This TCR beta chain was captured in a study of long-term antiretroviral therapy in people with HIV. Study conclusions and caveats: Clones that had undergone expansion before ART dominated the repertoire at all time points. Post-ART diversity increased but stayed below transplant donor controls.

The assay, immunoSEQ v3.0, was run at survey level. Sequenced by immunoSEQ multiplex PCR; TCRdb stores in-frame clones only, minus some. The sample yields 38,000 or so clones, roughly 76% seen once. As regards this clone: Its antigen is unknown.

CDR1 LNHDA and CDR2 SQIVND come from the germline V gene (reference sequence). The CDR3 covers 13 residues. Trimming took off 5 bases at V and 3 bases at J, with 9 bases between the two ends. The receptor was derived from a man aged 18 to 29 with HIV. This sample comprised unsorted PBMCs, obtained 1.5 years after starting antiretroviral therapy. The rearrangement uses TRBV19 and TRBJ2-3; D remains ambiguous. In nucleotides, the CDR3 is TGTGCCAGTAGTTACACAATTACAGATACGCAGTATTTT. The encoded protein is CASSYTITDTQYF. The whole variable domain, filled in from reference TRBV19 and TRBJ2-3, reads DGGITQSPKYLFRKEGQNVTLSCEQNLNHDAMYWYRQDPGQGLRLIYYSQIVNDFQKGDIAEGYSVSREKKESFPLTVTSAQKNPTAFYLCASSYTITDTQYFGPGTRLTVL.